This passage covers 8 T cell receptor beta chains from one sample sequenced in a study of T cells after somatic rescue of genetic block. Clones were sequenced by immunoSEQ multiplex PCR, and TCRdb holds only the in-frame ones, with some missing. Counted here are some 70,000 clones, roughly 90% occurring once; the ten biggest clones make up approximately 3%. Sequenced material: peripheral blood mononuclear cells (PBMCs). The receptor set was obtained from a man aged 25-45 years.

V gene TRBV4-3 combines with J gene TRBJ2-2; 8 bases fit TRBD2. Trimming cost V 1 base and J 2 bases; bases outside gene matches: 3. Germline CDR1 LGHNA, CDR2 YSLEER. The CDR3 runs 16 residues. CDR3 in DNA: TGCGCCAGCAGCCAAGGACTAGCGAGTAACACCGGGGAGCTGTTTTTT. Its translation is CASSQGLASNTGELFF.

This clone came up once. The chain has TRBV2 and TRBJ2-5; D is unclear. The germline V gene has CDR1 SNHLY and CDR2 FYNNEI. Trimming shortened V by 5 bases and J by 2 bases, and 0 bases separated the two germline ends. The CDR3 consists of 10 residues. The DNA of the CDR3 is TGTGCCAGCAGTCAAGAGACCCAGTACTTC. Translating gives CASSQETQYF.

The chain uses TRBV27 and TRBJ2-7; tentatively, D is TRBD2 (5 bases). The ends were cut back, 4 bases at V and 4 bases at J, with 14 bases in the middle. Germline V lookup: CDR1 MNHEY, CDR2 SMNVEV (reference sequence). The CDR3 length is 14 residues. The CDR3 region has the DNA TGTGCCAGCAGTTCGGGATCAACTTTGTACGAGCAGTACTTC. Its protein is CASSSGSTLYEQYF.

This chain connects TRBV28 to TRBJ1-5; 10 nucleotides agree with TRBD1. The germline gives CDR1 MDHEN, CDR2 SYDVKM. There are 15 residues in the CDR3. V was clipped by 5 bases and J by 2 bases; unmatched bases: 3. The chain's CDR3 is CASSGTGERNQPQHF. In DNA, the CDR3 is TGTGCCAGCAGTGGGACAGGGGAACGCAATCAGCCCCAGCATTTT.

The CDR3 nucleotides are TGTGCCAGCTCACCATTCTCTGGAAACACCATATATTTT. This encodes CASSPFSGNTIYF. The chain has TRBV18 and TRBJ1-3, with D hard to call. This CDR3 has 13 amino acids. The V gene's germline CDR1 is KGHSH and CDR2 LQKENI. V dropped 2 bases and J dropped 0 bases, with 2 bases sitting between them.

The chain uses TRBV7-8 and TRBJ2-2, with TRBD2 matching 9 bases. This CDR3 comprises 15 residues. Germline V gene sequence: CDR1 SGHVS, CDR2 FQNEAQ. V trimming: 5 bases; J trimming: 5 bases; junction bases outside the gene matches: 6. CDR3 nucleotide sequence: TGTGCCAGCAGCCCGCGGGGGGGTTTGACCGGGGAGCTGTTTTTT. The encoded protein is CASSPRGGLTGELFF.

The rearrangement links TRBV19 to TRBJ1-2; 7 bases are shared with TRBD1. Germline assignment: CDR1 LNHDA and CDR2 SQIVND (reference sequence). The CDR3 extends over 13 amino acids. V lost 1 base, J lost 6 bases, and 2 bases stayed unmatched. CDR3 residues: CASSIGGGDGYTF. The CDR3 DNA reads TGTGCCAGTAGTATAGGAGGGGGCGATGGCTACACCTTC.

The V and J genes are TRBV2 and TRBJ2-5, with D unresolved. V was clipped by 1 base and J by 4 bases, with 1 base between them. CDR3 length: 11 residues. Germline CDR1 and CDR2: SNHLY and FYNNEI. The CDR3 DNA reads as TGTGCCAGCAGTGAAGTAGAGACCCAGTACTTC. This gives the protein CASSEVETQYF. The full variable domain, completed using reference TRBV2 and TRBJ2-5, is EPEVTQTPSHQVTQMGQEVILRCVPISNHLYFYWYRQILGQKVEFLVSFYNNEISEKSEIFDDQFSVERPDGSNFTLKIRSTKLEDSAMYFCASSEVETQYFGPGTRLLVL.